The clone carrying this TCR beta chain was observed a few times. TCRdb reanalysed the RT-PCR reads using MiXCR and keeps one entry per CDR3 protein. The sample has around 700,000 distinct CDR3 sequences; approximately 15% are singletons. The V gene end was trimmed by 3 bases and the J gene end by 1 base; junction bases not matched to a gene: 1. CDR3 length: 14 residues. CDR1 and CDR2 (germline): LGHDT, YNNKEL (reference sequence). The rearrangement links TRBV3-1 to TRBJ1-1, with 8 bases that match TRBD1. The material sequenced was memory CD4+ T cells from blood. This TCR was recovered from a female donor in good health, serving as a healthy control. Here the CDR3 DNA reads TGTGCCAGCAGCCATGACAGGGGGAACACTGAAGCTTTCTTT. Its translation is CASSHDRGNTEAFF.